The entry below gives a single T cell receptor (beta chain) sequence along with its context. The record originates from a study of blood T cell repertoires in COVID-19. Per the original data handling: Amplification of reference gene primers was used by the study to estimate nucleated cell counts. The assay was immunoSEQ multiplex PCR, and TCRdb's table has in-frame clones only and misses some. That table gives V, J and clone size, and the DNA gave D and trimming. Of approximately 31,000 clones detected, approximately 93% appear once; the ten largest clones hold roughly 1%. Input material: peripheral blood. The clonotype was recovered from a male donor with active COVID-19.

The CDR3 spells CASSLAGRHNSPLHF. DNA of the CDR3: TGTGCCAGCAGCTTAGCGGGGCGGCATAATTCACCCCTCCACTTT. The chain is built from TRBV7-2 and TRBJ1-6; possible D gene TRBD1, 5 bases. The CDR3 is 15 residues long. Between the trimmed V and J ends, which lost 0 bases and 5 bases, there was a span of 8 bases. Germline V lookup: CDR1 SGHTA, CDR2 FQGNSA.